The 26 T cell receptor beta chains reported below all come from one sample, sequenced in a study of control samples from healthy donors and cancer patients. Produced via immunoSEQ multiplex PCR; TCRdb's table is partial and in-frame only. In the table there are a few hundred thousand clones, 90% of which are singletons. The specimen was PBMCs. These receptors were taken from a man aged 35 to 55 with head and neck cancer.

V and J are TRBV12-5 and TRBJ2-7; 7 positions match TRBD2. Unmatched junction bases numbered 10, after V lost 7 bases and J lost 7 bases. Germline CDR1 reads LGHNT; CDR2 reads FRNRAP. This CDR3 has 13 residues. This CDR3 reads CASALYEGGEQYF. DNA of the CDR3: TGTGCTAGTGCTCTTTATGAGGGAGGGGAGCAGTACTTC.

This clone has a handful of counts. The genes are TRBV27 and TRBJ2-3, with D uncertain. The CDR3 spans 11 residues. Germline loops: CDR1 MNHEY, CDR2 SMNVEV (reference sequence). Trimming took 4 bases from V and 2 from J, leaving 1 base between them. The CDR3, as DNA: TGTGCCAGCAGTTCCACAGATACGCAGTATTTT. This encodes CASSSTDTQYF.

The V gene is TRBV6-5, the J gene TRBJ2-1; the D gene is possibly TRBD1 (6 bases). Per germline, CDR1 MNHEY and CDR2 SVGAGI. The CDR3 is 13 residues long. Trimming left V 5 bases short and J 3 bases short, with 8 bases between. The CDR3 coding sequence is TGTGCCAGCAGTATGACAGGCTACAATGAGCAGTTCTTC. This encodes CASSMTGYNEQFF.

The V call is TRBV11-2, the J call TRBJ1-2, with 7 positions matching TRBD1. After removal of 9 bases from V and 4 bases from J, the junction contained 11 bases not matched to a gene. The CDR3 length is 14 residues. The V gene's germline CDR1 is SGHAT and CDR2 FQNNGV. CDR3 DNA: TGTGCCAGTGGGGGCGGGGGACAGATCTATGGCTACACCTTC. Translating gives CASGGGGQIYGYTF.

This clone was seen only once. CDR3 DNA: TGTGCCATCAGTGAGCTACAGGGGAAGAACACTGAAGCTTTCTTT. Its protein product is CAISELQGKNTEAFF. The rearrangement links TRBV10-3 to TRBJ1-1, with 7 bases aligning to TRBD1. The V gene end was trimmed by 2 bases and the J gene end by 1 base; junction bases not matched to a gene: 4. This CDR3 is built from 15 residues. Per the germline V gene, CDR1 is ENHRY and CDR2 is SYGVKD.

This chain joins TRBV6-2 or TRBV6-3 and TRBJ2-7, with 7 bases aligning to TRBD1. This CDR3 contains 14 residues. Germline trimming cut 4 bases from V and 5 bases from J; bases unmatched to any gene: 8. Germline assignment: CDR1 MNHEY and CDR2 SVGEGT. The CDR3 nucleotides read TGTGCCAGCAGTTTCCGGGACAGCCGACACGAGCAGTACTTC. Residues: CASSFRDSRHEQYF.

CDR3 sequence reads: CSVDLDRAPGYTF. CDR3 nucleotide sequence: TGCAGCGTGGACTTGGACAGGGCGCCTGGCTACACCTTC. The J gene is TRBJ1-2, the V gene TRBV29-1; 8 bases match TRBD1. The V gene end was trimmed by 6 bases and the J gene end by 7 bases; junction bases not matched to a gene: 10. Looked up from germline, CDR1 is SQVTM and CDR2 is ANQGSEA. The CDR3 runs 13 residues.

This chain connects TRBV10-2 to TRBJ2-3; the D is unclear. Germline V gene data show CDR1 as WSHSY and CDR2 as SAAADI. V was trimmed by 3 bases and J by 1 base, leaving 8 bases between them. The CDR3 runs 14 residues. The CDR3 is CASSDGWGTDTQYF. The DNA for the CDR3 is TGCGCCAGCAGTGACGGGTGGGGCACAGATACGCAGTATTTT.

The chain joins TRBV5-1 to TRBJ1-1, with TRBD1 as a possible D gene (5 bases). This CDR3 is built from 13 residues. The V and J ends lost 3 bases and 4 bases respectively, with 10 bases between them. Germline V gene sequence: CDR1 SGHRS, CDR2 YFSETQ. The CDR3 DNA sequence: TGCGCCAGCAGCTGGGACCCCAGCACTGAAGCTTTCTTT. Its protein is CASSWDPSTEAFF.

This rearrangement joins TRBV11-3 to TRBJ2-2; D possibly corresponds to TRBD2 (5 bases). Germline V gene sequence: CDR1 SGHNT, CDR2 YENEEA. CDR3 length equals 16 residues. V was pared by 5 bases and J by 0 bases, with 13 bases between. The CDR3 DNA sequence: TGTGCCAGCAGCGAAGGCCGGGGTCCGAACACCGGGGAGCTGTTTTTT. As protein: CASSEGRGPNTGELFF.

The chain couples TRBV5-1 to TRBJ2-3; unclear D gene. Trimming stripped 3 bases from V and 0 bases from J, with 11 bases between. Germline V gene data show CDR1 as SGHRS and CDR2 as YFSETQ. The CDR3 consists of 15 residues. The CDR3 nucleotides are TGCGCCAGCAGCTCGTTAGGGCCTAGCACAGATACGCAGTATTTT. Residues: CASSSLGPSTDTQYF.

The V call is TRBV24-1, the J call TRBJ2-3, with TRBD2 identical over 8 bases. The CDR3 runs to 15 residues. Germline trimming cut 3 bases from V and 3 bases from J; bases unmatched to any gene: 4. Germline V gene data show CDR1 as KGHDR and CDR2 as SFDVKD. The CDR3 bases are TGTGCCACCAGTGATAGTATAGCGGGGACAGATACGCAGTATTTT. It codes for CATSDSIAGTDTQYF.

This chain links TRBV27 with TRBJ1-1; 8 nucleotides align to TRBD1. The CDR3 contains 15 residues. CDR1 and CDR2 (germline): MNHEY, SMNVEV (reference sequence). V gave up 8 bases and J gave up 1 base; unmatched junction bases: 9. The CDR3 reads CASRGQASGNTEAFF. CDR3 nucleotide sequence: TGTGCCAGCCGGGGACAGGCCTCAGGGAACACTGAAGCTTTCTTT.

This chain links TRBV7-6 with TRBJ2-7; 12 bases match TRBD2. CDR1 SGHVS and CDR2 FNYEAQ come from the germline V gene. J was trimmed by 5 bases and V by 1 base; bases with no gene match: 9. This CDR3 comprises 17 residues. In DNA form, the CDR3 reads TGTGCCAGCAGCTTAGTACCCCCTAGCGGGGGGGCCAACGAGCAGTACTTC. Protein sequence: CASSLVPPSGGANEQYF. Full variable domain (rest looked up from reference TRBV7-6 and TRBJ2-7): GAGVSQSPRYKVTKRGQDVALRCDPISGHVSLYWYRQALGQGPEFLTYFNYEAQQDKSGLPNDRFSAERPEGSISTLTIQRTEQRDSAMYRCASSLVPPSGGANEQYFGPGTRLTVT.

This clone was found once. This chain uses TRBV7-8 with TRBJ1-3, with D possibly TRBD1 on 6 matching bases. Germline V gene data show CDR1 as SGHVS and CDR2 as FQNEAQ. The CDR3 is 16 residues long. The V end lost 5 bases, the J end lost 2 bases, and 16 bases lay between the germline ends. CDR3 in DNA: TGTGCCAGCAGCCGGGGGGGCGGGAGAGCTGGAAACACCATATATTTT. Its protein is CASSRGGGRAGNTIYF.

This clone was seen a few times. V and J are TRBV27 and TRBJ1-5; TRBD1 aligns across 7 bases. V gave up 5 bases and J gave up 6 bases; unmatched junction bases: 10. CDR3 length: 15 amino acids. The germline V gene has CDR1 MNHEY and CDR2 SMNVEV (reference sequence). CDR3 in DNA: TGTGCCAGCAGTCTCCGACAGGGAGTGGGTCAGCCCCAGCATTTT. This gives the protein CASSLRQGVGQPQHF.

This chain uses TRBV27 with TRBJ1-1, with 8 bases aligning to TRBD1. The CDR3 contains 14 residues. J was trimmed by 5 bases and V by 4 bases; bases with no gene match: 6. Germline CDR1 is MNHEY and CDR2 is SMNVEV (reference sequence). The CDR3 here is CASSSGQGGTEAFF. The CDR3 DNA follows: TGTGCCAGCAGTTCCGGACAGGGAGGAACTGAAGCTTTCTTT.

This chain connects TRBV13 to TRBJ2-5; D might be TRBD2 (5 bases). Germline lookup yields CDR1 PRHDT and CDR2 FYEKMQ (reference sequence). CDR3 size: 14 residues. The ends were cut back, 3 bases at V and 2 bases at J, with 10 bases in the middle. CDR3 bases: TGTGCCAGCAGCTTTTTCCGGACTCAAGAGACCCAGTACTTC. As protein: CASSFFRTQETQYF.

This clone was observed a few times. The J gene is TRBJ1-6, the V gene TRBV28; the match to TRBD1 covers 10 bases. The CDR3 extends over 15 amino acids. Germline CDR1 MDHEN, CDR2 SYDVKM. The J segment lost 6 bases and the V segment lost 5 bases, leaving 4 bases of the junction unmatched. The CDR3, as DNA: TGTGCCAGCAGTCCCCGGGACAGGGGTAATTCACCCCTCCACTTT. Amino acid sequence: CASSPRDRGNSPLHF.

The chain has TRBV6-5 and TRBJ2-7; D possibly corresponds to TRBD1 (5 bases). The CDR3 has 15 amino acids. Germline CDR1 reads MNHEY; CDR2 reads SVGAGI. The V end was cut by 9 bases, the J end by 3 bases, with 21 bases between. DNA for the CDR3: TGTGCCAGTAATCTCGCGCCAGGGCCATACTACGAGCAGTACTTC. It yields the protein CASNLAPGPYYEQYF.

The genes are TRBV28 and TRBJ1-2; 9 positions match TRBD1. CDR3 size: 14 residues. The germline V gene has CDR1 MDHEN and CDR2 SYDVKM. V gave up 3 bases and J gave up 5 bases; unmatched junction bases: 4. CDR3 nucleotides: TGTGCCAGCAGTTTCCCCGACAGGGGGTATGGCTACACCTTC. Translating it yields CASSFPDRGYGYTF.

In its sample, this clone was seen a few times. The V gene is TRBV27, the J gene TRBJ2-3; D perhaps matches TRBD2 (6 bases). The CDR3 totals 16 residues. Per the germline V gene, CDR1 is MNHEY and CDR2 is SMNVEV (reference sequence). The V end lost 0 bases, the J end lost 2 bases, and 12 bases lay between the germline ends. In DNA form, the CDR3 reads TGTGCCAGCAGTTTATCACGCGGGAAATACACAGATACGCAGTATTTT. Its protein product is CASSLSRGKYTDTQYF.

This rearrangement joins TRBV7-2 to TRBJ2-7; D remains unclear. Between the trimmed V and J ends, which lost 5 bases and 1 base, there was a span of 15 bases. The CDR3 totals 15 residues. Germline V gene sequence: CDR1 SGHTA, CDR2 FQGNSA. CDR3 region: CASSLGHVGSYEQYF. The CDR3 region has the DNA TGTGCCAGCAGCCTAGGCCACGTCGGATCCTACGAGCAGTACTTC.

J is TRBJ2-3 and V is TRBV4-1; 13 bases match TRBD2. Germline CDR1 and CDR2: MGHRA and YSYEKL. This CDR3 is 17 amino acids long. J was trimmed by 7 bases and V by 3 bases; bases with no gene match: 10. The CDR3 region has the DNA TGCGCCAGCAGCCAGCTAAGGACTAGCGGGAGTTGGTATACGCAGTATTTT. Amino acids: CASSQLRTSGSWYTQYF.

CDR3 in amino acids: CASSIASGGGPADTQYF. CDR3 DNA: TGTGCCAGTAGTATAGCTTCAGGGGGCGGGCCAGCAGATACGCAGTATTTT. The chain combines TRBV19 with TRBJ2-3, with TRBD1 identical over 8 bases. Germline V gene lookup returns CDR1 LNHDA and CDR2 SQIVND (reference sequence). The CDR3 contains 17 residues. With 1 base clipped from V and 4 bases from J, the junction kept 10 bases outside the gene matches. The full variable domain, completed using reference TRBV19 and TRBJ2-3, is DGGITQSPKYLFRKEGQNVTLSCEQNLNHDAMYWYRQDPGQGLRLIYYSQIVNDFQKGDIAEGYSVSREKKESFPLTVTSAQKNPTAFYLCASSIASGGGPADTQYFGPGTRLTVL.

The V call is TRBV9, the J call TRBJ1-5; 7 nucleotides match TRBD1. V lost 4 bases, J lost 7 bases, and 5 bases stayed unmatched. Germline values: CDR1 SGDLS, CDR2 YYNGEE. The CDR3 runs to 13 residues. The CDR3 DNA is TGTGCCAGCAGCCCAGGGGGGATCCAGCCCCAGCATTTT. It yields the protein CASSPGGIQPQHF.